This TCR beta chain was identified during a study of post-analysis software for immune sequencing data. Study background: The patients showed relapsing-remitting, secondary progressive and progressive-relapsing multiple sclerosis courses. Study results and caveats: TRBV5-6, TRBV5-1 and TRBV20-1 were among several TRBV segments more frequent in patients than controls. Among multiple sclerosis patients, normalized Chao1 diversity was significantly below that of controls.

The CDR3 has 15 amino acids. In the case of this clonotype: Antigen unknown. Possible read error: a much larger clone is one base away.

Unique molecular identifiers tagged the TCR beta cDNA libraries. A population of roughly 0.95 to 10 million T cells gave rise to roughly 500,000 cDNA molecules. TCRdb independently ran MiXCR on the PCR reads; one entry per CDR3 protein. The table includes 170,000 or so distinct CDR3 sequences, approximately 30% detected once. This clonotype originated in a girl between 10 and 17 years old with multiple sclerosis. This chain joins TRBV12-3 or TRBV12-4 and TRBJ2-7; TRBD2 matches at 9 bases. Sequencing input: blood. CDR3 region: CVSSDLAGVTYEQYF. For the CDR3, the DNA is TGTGTCAGCAGTGATTTAGCGGGAGTCACCTACGAGCAGTACTTC.